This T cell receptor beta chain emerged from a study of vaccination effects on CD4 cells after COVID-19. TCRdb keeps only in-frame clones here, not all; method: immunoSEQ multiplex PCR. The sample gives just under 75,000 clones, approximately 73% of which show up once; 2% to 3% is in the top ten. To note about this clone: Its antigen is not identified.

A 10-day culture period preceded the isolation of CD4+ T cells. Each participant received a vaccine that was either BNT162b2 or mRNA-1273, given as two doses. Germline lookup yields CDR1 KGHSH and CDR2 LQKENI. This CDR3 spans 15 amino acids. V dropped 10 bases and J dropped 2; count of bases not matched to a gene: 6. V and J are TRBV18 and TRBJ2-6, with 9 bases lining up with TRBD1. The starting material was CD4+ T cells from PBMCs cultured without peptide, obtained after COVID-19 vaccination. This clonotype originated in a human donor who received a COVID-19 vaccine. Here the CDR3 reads CATLQGAAGANVLTF. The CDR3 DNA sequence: TGTGCCACCCTACAGGGGGCAGCTGGGGCCAACGTCCTGACTTTC.